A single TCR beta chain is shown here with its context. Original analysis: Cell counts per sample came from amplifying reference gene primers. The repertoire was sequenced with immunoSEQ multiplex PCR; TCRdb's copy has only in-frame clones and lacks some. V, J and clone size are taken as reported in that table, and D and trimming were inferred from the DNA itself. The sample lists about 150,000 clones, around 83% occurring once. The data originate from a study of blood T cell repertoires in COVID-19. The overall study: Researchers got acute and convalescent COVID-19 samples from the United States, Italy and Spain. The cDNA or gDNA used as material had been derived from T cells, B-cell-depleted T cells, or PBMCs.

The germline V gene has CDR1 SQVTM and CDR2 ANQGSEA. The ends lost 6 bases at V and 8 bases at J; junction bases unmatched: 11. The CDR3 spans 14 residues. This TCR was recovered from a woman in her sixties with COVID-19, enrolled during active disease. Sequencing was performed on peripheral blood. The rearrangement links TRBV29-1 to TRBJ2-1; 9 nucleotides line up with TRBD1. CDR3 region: CSVKLNRGLDEQFF. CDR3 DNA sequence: TGCAGCGTCAAATTAAACAGGGGGCTGGATGAGCAGTTCTTC.